This T cell receptor (beta chain) was profiled in a study of Ad26.COV2.S vaccination and SARS-CoV-2 variants. The CDR3 totals 11 residues. Germline V gene sequence: CDR1 SNHLY, CDR2 FYNNEI. V was clipped by 10 bases and J by 0 bases, with 7 bases between them. Produced via immunoSEQ multiplex PCR; TCRdb's table is partial and in-frame only. Here the sample spans 300,000 to 350,000 clones, approximately 86% being singletons. The sample's treatment: over 15 received Ad26.COV2.S at low or high dose, single or two shots; about 5 received placebo; per-sample allocation not given. The investigators took samples on day 63 after the first vaccine or placebo injection. This Boston cohort included adults aged 18-55 years. This clone was counted a few times.

Sequenced here: peripheral blood, sampled in a trial of Ad26.COV2.S vaccine versus placebo. The rearrangement joins TRBV2 to TRBJ2-7; D remains unclear. This TCR was sampled from a person aged 18-60 years who received the Ad26.COV2.S COVID-19 vaccine or a placebo. DNA of the CDR3: TGTGCCACCAGCTCCTCCTACGAGCAGTACTTC. Protein sequence: CATSSSYEQYF.